The 21 T cell receptor beta chains presented below share a single source sample, sequenced in a study of blood T cell repertoires in COVID-19. Some clones are missing from TCRdb's copy, which holds only in-frame ones; the method was immunoSEQ multiplex PCR. This table holds about 260,000 clones, roughly 88% found once. The sample was PBMCs or T cells enriched from blood (not recorded which). Receptor source: a woman between 45 and 65 years old who had recovered from COVID-19.

This chain connects TRBV20-1 to TRBJ1-1; a possible D gene is TRBD1 (5 bases). V was cut by 3 bases and J by 5 bases, with 7 bases left in between. This CDR3 region has 11 residues. Per the germline V gene, CDR1 is DFQATT and CDR2 is SNEGSKA (reference sequence). The CDR3: CSASRDTEAFF. In DNA form, the CDR3 reads TGCAGTGCTAGCAGGGATACTGAAGCTTTCTTT.

V is TRBV18 and J is TRBJ2-7; 8 bases match TRBD2. The germline CDR1 and CDR2 sequences are KGHSH and LQKENI. This CDR3 is 15 amino acids long. Unmatched junction bases numbered 7, after V lost 2 bases and J lost 4 bases. CDR3 DNA sequence: TGTGCCAGCTCACCAAACGCGGGAGGCGGGTACGAGCAGTACTTC. It encodes CASSPNAGGGYEQYF.

The chain couples TRBV7-2 to TRBJ2-5; 8 bases fit TRBD1. The CDR3 has 14 amino acids. The V gene's germline CDR1 is SGHTA and CDR2 FQGNSA. Germline trimming cut 5 bases from V and 7 bases from J; bases unmatched to any gene: 9. The CDR3 nucleotides are TGTGCCAGCAGCGCAGGACAGGGCTGGGGGACCCAGTACTTC. It is translated as CASSAGQGWGTQYF.

The V gene is TRBV11-2, the J gene TRBJ2-7, with 8 bases that match TRBD1. The CDR3 spans 14 residues. Germline values: CDR1 SGHAT, CDR2 FQNNGV. Losses at the gene ends were 4 bases for V and 1 base for J; bases not matched to a gene: 3. CDR3 protein: CASSSRQGSYEQYF. The CDR3 DNA sequence: TGTGCCAGCAGCTCGAGACAGGGGTCCTACGAGCAGTACTTC.

This sequence joins TRBV10-3 and TRBJ2-7; weak D call: TRBD2 (6 bases). Germline-derived CDR1 and CDR2 are ENHRY and SYGVKD. The V and J ends lost 6 bases and 2 bases respectively, with 20 bases between them. This CDR3 is 16 amino acids long. CDR3 amino acids: CAIRHHGGDGTYEQYF. Written as DNA, the CDR3 is TGTGCCATCAGACACCATGGAGGGGACGGGACCTACGAGCAGTACTTC.

V is TRBV20-1 and J is TRBJ1-5, with 7 bases fitting TRBD1. The CDR3 extends over 14 amino acids. CDR1 and CDR2 from the germline V gene are DFQATT and SNEGSKA (reference sequence). Germline trimming cut 3 bases from V and 2 bases from J; bases unmatched to any gene: 4. CDR3 nucleotide sequence: TGCAGTGCTAGTATAGGGACAGGCAATCAGCCCCAGCATTTT. Its translation is CSASIGTGNQPQHF.

This rearrangement joins TRBV19 to TRBJ2-1, with D possibly matching TRBD1 (5 bases). Trimming shortened V by 8 bases and J by 6 bases, and 11 bases separated the two germline ends. Germline loops: CDR1 LNHDA, CDR2 SQIVND (reference sequence). The length of the CDR3 is 12 residues. CDR3 loop: CASGWGRNEQFF. The CDR3, as DNA: TGTGCCAGTGGTTGGGGCCGCAATGAGCAGTTCTTC.

This rearrangement joins TRBV11-3 to TRBJ1-1; 7 positions match TRBD1. Per germline, CDR1 SGHNT and CDR2 YENEEA. With 6 bases clipped from V and 6 bases from J, the junction kept 7 bases outside the gene matches. CDR3 size: 13 residues. CDR3 DNA: TGTGCCAGCAGACAACAGGGGAGTGCTGAAGCTTTCTTT. As protein: CASRQQGSAEAFF.

V and J are TRBV7-6 and TRBJ1-4, with 9 positions matching TRBD1. J lost 5 bases, V lost 5 bases, and 6 bases had no gene match. Per the germline V gene, CDR1 is SGHVS and CDR2 is FNYEAQ. This CDR3 has 15 residues. The CDR3 sequence is CASSTQQGANEKLFF. The CDR3 DNA sequence: TGTGCCAGCAGCACACAACAGGGGGCGAATGAAAAACTGTTTTTT.

The rearrangement links TRBV7-9 to TRBJ1-1; tentative D call: TRBD1 (5 bases). The ends were cut back, 1 base at V and 6 bases at J, with 9 bases in the middle. Germline loops: CDR1 SEHNR, CDR2 FQNEAQ (reference sequence). The CDR3 runs 13 residues. As DNA, the CDR3 is TGTGCCAGCAGCTTAGTGGTCAGGGCTGAAGCTTTCTTT. This sequence encodes CASSLVVRAEAFF. Full variable domain (remainder filled in from reference TRBV7-9 and TRBJ1-1): DTGVSQNPRHKITKRGQNVTFRCDPISEHNRLYWYRQTLGQGPEFLTYFQNEAQLEKSRLLSDRFSAERPKGSFSTLEIQRTEQGDSAMYLCASSLVVRAEAFFGQGTRLTVV.

This clone has only a few counts. The chain joins TRBV2 to TRBJ2-3; D unclear. Trimming removed 9 bases from V and 5 bases from J, with 18 bases in between. The CDR3 consists of 14 residues. Germline values: CDR1 SNHLY, CDR2 FYNNEI. The CDR3 region is CARGNEAVIDTQYF. CDR3 bases: TGTGCCAGGGGTAATGAGGCGGTAATAGATACGCAGTATTTT.

V usage is TRBV5-6 and J usage is TRBJ2-3, with a weak D call TRBD2 (6 bases). The CDR3 has 14 amino acids. The V end was cut by 4 bases, the J end by 7 bases, with 16 bases between. Per germline, CDR1 SGHDT and CDR2 YYEEEE. Written as DNA, the CDR3 is TGTGCCAGCAGCCAGGAAGGGACTCACAATACGCAGTATTTT. Amino acid sequence: CASSQEGTHNTQYF.

This chain uses TRBV29-1 with TRBJ1-4, with 9 positions matching TRBD1. Germline trimming cut 6 bases from V and 8 bases from J; bases unmatched to any gene: 7. CDR3 length: 13 residues. Germline lookup yields CDR1 SQVTM and CDR2 ANQGSEA. The CDR3 protein is CSVEQGAGEKLFF. For the CDR3, the DNA is TGCAGCGTGGAACAGGGGGCTGGGGAAAAACTGTTTTTT. Looking up the rest from reference TRBV29-1 and TRBJ1-4 gives the full variable domain: SAVISQKPSRDICQRGTSLTIQCQVDSQVTMMFWYRQQPGQSLTLIATANQGSEATYESGFVIDKFPISRPNLTFSTLTVSNMSPEDSSIYLCSVEQGAGEKLFFGSGTQLSVL.

This chain links TRBV9 with TRBJ2-7; TRBD1 might be the D (5 bases). The CDR3 has 15 residues. The germline V and J ends were trimmed by 3 bases and 1 base, with 14 bases remaining between them. CDR1 and CDR2 from the germline V gene are SGDLS and YYNGEE. For the CDR3, the DNA is TGTGCCAGCAGCGGGGGCGCAGGGATGTCCTACGAGCAGTACTTC. Translation: CASSGGAGMSYEQYF.

This clone has a handful of counts. J is TRBJ2-5 and V is TRBV7-9, with a weak D call TRBD1 (5 bases). Germline V gene data show CDR1 as SEHNR and CDR2 as FQNEAQ (reference sequence). Between the trimmed V and J ends, which lost 1 base and 5 bases, there was a span of 14 bases. CDR3 length equals 15 residues. The CDR3 coding sequence is TGTGCCAGCAGCTTAGTCTCAGGGTATACGGAGACCCAGTACTTC. Amino acid sequence: CASSLVSGYTETQYF.

This clone turned up a few times. The J gene is TRBJ2-2, the V gene TRBV29-1, with D unresolved. This CDR3 has 14 residues. The V gene's germline CDR1 is SQVTM and CDR2 ANQGSEA. With 5 bases removed from V and 0 bases from J, the gap between germline ends came to 10 bases. The CDR3, as DNA: TGCAGCGTTAAAGGGTCTACGAACACCGGGGAGCTGTTTTTT. Its protein product is CSVKGSTNTGELFF.

The J gene is TRBJ1-1, the V gene TRBV14; 8 bases align to TRBD1. Germline-derived CDR1 and CDR2 are SGHDN and FVKESK. The V gene end was trimmed by 4 bases and the J gene end by 2 bases; junction bases not matched to a gene: 3. This CDR3 region has 14 residues. The DNA for the CDR3 is TGTGCCAGCAGCCCTCAGGGGGCAAACACTGAAGCTTTCTTT. The encoded protein is CASSPQGANTEAFF. The full variable domain, completed using reference TRBV14 and TRBJ1-1, is EAGVTQFPSHSVIEKGQTVTLRCDPISGHDNLYWYRRVMGKEIKFLLHFVKESKQDESGMPNNRFLAERTGGTYSTLKVQPAELEDSGVYFCASSPQGANTEAFFGQGTRLTVV.

V usage is TRBV5-1 and J usage is TRBJ2-7; 10 nucleotides match TRBD2. There are 14 residues in the CDR3. Per germline, CDR1 SGHRS and CDR2 YFSETQ. V was clipped by 5 bases and J by 5 bases; unmatched bases: 7. The CDR3 region has the DNA TGCGCCAGCAGAAACGCCGGGACTAGCGACGAGCAGTACTTC. Protein: CASRNAGTSDEQYF.

The rearrangement uses TRBV11-2 and TRBJ2-5, with unresolved D. V lost 0 bases, J lost 1 base, and 9 bases lay in between. Germline lookup yields CDR1 SGHAT and CDR2 FQNNGV. This CDR3 region has 15 residues. CDR3 sequence (DNA): TGTGCCAGCAGCTTAGAGTACGGTTCCCAAGAGACCCAGTACTTC. It translates to CASSLEYGSQETQYF.

This chain links TRBV19 with TRBJ1-6, with D possibly matching TRBD1 (5 bases). This CDR3 has 14 residues. V shed 1 base and J shed 9 bases, with 10 bases lying between them. CDR1 LNHDA and CDR2 SQIVND come from the germline V gene (reference sequence). CDR3 protein: CASSIVQGRSPLHF. The CDR3 coding sequence is TGTGCCAGTAGTATAGTTCAGGGCCGTTCACCCCTCCACTTT.

The chain carries TRBV13 and TRBJ1-4; 10 bases are shared with TRBD1. The CDR3 length is 14 residues. Germline V gene data show CDR1 as PRHDT and CDR2 as FYEKMQ (reference sequence). The trim removed 6 bases at V and 7 bases at J, leaving 5 bases unmatched. The CDR3 spells CASRDRGLGEKLFF. The CDR3 DNA reads TGTGCCAGCAGAGACAGGGGGCTCGGTGAAAAACTGTTTTTT.